This T cell receptor beta chain was recovered during a study of CD8 T cells in Susac syndrome (dated by TCRdb to 2018 to 2020). With respect to the entire study: Whether CD8+ T cell activation and differentiation in Susac syndrome was antigen driven was tested using repertoire sequencing.

RNA was extracted using the RNeasy kit, and roughly 0.45 to 1 microgram was reverse transcribed with random hexamers. TCR beta CDR3 regions were amplified with the immunoSEQ multiplex PCR assay covering 54 Vbeta and 13 Jbeta segments. PCR amplification bias was corrected using a synthetic template baseline for primer optimization and computational correction. Per the source publication's procedure: Only productive sequences were kept, with reads annotated to V, D and J genes according to IMGT and analyzed in immunoSEQ Analyzer. Clonality was computed as one minus Shannon entropy normalized by log2 of the number of productive unique sequences. For each patient and control, public and private clones were evaluated within the 100 most prevalent clones. Susac-specific clones were defined as absent from healthy and MS cohorts, around 970 published viral clones and other ImmuneACCESS disease sequences. The public reads were reanalyzed by TCRdb: fastp trimming at Q25, MiXCR alignment, in-frame beta chains only. Entries are consolidated by CDR3 protein sequence, retaining the most common genes and DNA. The V and J calls, along with clone size, are taken from TCRdb and not from the paper's own processing. For this sample the table gives 100,000 to 150,000 distinct CDR3 sequences, of which nearly 95% were detected only once. The ten largest make up more than 0.095% of the sample.

Peripheral blood CD8+ and CD4+ T cells from healthy donors, Susac syndrome patients and multiple sclerosis patients were profiled using high-throughput TCR beta sequencing. Healthy donors were age- and sex-matched controls. CD8+ TEMRA cells were enriched by FACS, while bulk CD8+ and CD4+ T cells were purified by magnetic negative isolation. Blood was collected in EDTA tubes and processed within 24 hours, with PBMCs isolated through density gradient centrifugation. PBMCs destined for TCR sequencing were cryopreserved in liquid nitrogen and later thawed in a 37 °C water bath. A purity of at least 90% was achieved for sorted or isolated CD4+, CD8+ and CD8+ TEMRA cells. Broader findings and caveats from the paper: The study acknowledged that relatively few individuals were included in the TCR sequencing and HLA analysis.

With regard to this clonotype: There is no known antigen for this receptor. Base qualities are not recorded, but no much larger clone differs from it by a single base.

Spanning cysteine to phenylalanine, the CDR3 consists of 13 amino acids. The sequence is cut down to CDR3 DNA, 39 bases in frame from base 1. V is shortened by 8 bases, J by 0 bases, and the region joining them spans 8 bases. The germline V gene (reference sequence) gives CDR1 as LNHDA and CDR2 as SQIVND. The TCR comes from a human donor in good health. Sequenced material: CD4+ T cells from PBMCs. Recombination linked TRBV19 to TRBJ1-5; TRBD1 is a weak D gene call, 5 bases matching. The base sequence is TGTGCCAGTCGGGACTTTAGCAATCAGCCCCAGCATTTT. This translates into CASRDFSNQPQHF.